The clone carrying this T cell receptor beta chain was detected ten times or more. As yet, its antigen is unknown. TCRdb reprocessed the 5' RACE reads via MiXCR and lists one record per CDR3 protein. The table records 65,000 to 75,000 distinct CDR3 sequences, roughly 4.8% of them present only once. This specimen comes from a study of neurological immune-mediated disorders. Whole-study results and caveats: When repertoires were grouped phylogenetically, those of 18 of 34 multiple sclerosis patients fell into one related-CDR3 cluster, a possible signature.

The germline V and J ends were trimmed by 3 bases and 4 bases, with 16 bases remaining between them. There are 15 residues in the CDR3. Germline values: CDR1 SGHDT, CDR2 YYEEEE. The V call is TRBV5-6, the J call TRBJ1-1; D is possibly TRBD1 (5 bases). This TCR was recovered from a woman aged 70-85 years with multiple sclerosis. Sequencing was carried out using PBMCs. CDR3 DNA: TGTGCCAGCAGCTCTAGTGGGGGAGGTGGCACTGAAGCTTTCTTT. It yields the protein CASSSSGGGGTEAFF.